This T cell receptor beta chain was sequenced for a study of early T cells in non-severe SARS-CoV-2 infection. Turning to the study itself: RNA in bulk from unsorted whole blood was sequenced, and chains were unpaired.

Attachment of unique molecular identifiers to individual cDNA molecules was performed. TCRdb re-called the 5' RACE reads through MiXCR, storing one row per CDR3 protein. The table records about 80,000 distinct CDR3 sequences, around 10% of them present only once. Points on this clonotype: Its target is not known.

Germline values: CDR1 SGHNT, CDR2 YYREEE (reference sequence). Trimming took off 3 bases at V and 5 bases at J, with 16 bases between the two ends. The CDR3 runs 15 residues. Study observations and caveats: Database matching using VDJdb favored anti-spike CD8 responses, with private and CD4 specificities left missing.

This sequence originates from an adult who was a healthcare worker with PCR-confirmed SARS-CoV-2 infection or an uninfected control (not recorded which). The V gene is TRBV5-4, the J gene TRBJ2-3, with a tentative D call TRBD2 (6 bases). Sequences were obtained from whole blood. In DNA, the CDR3 is TGTGCCAGCAGCTCCCCGCAGACCGGGGGAGATACGCAGTATTTT. Translated, it gives CASSSPQTGGDTQYF.